What follows describes a single T cell receptor beta chain. V dropped 8 bases and J dropped 2 bases, with 13 bases sitting between them. CDR1 and CDR2 (germline): MDHEN, SYDVKM. The CDR3 sequence is 13 residues long. These data originate in a study of blood T cell repertoires in COVID-19. Turning to the study itself: COVID-19 samples collected from the United States, Italy and Spain covered acute and convalescent phases. T cells, B-cell-depleted T cells, or PBMCs provided the cDNA or gDNA that served as material.

Original data processing: Estimates of nucleated cell counts were drawn from the amplification of reference gene primers. This table comes from immunoSEQ multiplex PCR, and its TCRdb copy is limited to in-frame clones, with some not included. V, J and clone size are those of that table, while D and trimming were read from the DNA. Of approximately 69,000 clones in the sample, around 81% were seen once. Sequencing input: peripheral blood. The V and J genes are TRBV28 and TRBJ2-7; perhaps TRBD2 as D (5 bases). The TCR originated in a woman in her seventies with acute or convalescent COVID-19. The CDR3 sequence: CASGLAGAYEQYF. CDR3 in DNA: TGTGCCAGCGGTCTCGCGGGTGCCTACGAGCAGTACTTC.